This entry is about one T cell receptor (beta chain). The data were obtained in a study of blood T cell repertoires in COVID-19. V was cut by 6 bases and J by 3 bases, with 5 bases left in between. Looked up from germline, CDR1 is MNHEY and CDR2 is SVGAGI. The CDR3 has 11 amino acids. Only in-frame clones appear in the TCRdb table, and some are missing; sequencing was by immunoSEQ multiplex PCR. The data show roughly 120,000 clones, with around 64% seen just once and about 0.84% held by the top ten. The sequence was obtained from a human donor with acute or convalescent COVID-19. The donor label of this sample is uncertain. Sample: peripheral blood. The chain couples TRBV6-5 to TRBJ1-1; D uncertain. As DNA, the CDR3 is TGTGCCAGCAGGAGCTACACTGAAGCTTTCTTT. Encoded protein: CASRSYTEAFF.